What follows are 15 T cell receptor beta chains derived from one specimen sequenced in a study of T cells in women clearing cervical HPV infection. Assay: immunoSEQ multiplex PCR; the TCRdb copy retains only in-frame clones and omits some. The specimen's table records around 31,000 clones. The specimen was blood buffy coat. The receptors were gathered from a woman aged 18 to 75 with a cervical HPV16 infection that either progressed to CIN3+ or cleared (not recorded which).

CDR3 protein: CSASGEKKLFF. The CDR3 DNA, read in part, is TGCAGTGCTAGCGGGGAGAAAAAA. The rearrangement uses TRBV20-1 and TRBJ1-4, with D unresolved. The CDR3 end falls 3 residues outside the read, so it is completed with the germline J gene. Trimming took 3 bases from V and 9 from J, leaving 8 bases between them. Germline CDR1 reads DFQATT; CDR2 reads SNEGSKA (reference sequence). CDR3 size: 11 residues.

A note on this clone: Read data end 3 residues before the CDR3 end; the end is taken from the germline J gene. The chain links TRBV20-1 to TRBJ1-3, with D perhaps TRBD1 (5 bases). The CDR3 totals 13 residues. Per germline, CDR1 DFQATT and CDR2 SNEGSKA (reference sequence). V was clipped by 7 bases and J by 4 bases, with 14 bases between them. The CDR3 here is CSVAQGTGNTIYF. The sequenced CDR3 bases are TGCAGTGTCGCGCAGGGAACCGGAAACACC.

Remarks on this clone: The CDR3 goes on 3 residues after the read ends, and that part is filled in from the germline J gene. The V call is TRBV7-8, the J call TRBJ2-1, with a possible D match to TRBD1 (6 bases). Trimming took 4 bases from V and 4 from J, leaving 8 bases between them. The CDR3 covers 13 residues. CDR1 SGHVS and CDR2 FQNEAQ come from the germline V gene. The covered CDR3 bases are TGTGCCAGCAGCTCTGACAGGTACAATGAG. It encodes CASSSDRYNE. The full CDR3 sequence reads CASSSDRYNEQFF.

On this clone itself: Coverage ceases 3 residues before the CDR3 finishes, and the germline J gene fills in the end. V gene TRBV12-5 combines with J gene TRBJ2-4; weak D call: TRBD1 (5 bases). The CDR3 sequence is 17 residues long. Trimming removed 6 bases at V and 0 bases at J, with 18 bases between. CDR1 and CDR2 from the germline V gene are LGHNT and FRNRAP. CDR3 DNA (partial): TGTGCTAGTGGAACCGAACGAATAGGGGTAGCCAAAAACATT. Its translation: CASGTERIGVAKNI. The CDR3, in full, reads CASGTERIGVAKNIQYF.

The CDR3 loop reads CASSLVAGWVTEAFF. The part of the CDR3 DNA that was read is TGTGCCAGCAGCTTAGTAGCGGGGTGGGTCACTGAA. The genes are TRBV7-8 and TRBJ1-1; D not resolved. From the germline J gene comes the end of the CDR3, since the read stops 3 residues before it. The V end was cut by 1 base, the J end by 4 bases, with 13 bases between. CDR1 and CDR2 from the germline V gene are SGHVS and FQNEAQ. CDR3 size: 15 residues.

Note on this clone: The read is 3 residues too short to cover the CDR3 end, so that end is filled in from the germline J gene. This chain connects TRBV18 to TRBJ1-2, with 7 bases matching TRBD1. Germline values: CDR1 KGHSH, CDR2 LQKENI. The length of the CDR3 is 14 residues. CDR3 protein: CASSVGDSAYDYTF. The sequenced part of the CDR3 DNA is TGTGCCAGCTCGGTCGGGGACAGTGCCTACGAC.

CDR3: CASSAGTSGRALGEQFF. CDR3 bases read: TGTGCCAGCTCAGCCGGGACTAGCGGGAGGGCCCTCGGTGAG. This rearrangement joins TRBV18 to TRBJ2-1; 16 nucleotides match TRBD2. The read finishes 3 residues shy of the CDR3 end, and the germline J gene is used to complete it. CDR1 and CDR2 (germline): KGHSH, LQKENI. Trimming removed 5 bases from V and 9 bases from J; junction bases left unmatched: 10. The CDR3 has 17 amino acids.

Here the CDR3 reads CASSVQGALRETQYF. The sequenced CDR3 bases are TGTGCCAGCAGTGTACAGGGGGCGCTCCGGGAGACC. The genes are TRBV2 and TRBJ2-5; 9 bases agree with TRBD1. The read terminates 3 residues before the CDR3 end, so the remaining end is supplied by the germline J gene. Germline V gene lookup returns CDR1 SNHLY and CDR2 FYNNEI. The CDR3 runs to 15 residues. V shed 4 bases, J shed 5 bases, and the junction held 8 bases outside the gene matches.

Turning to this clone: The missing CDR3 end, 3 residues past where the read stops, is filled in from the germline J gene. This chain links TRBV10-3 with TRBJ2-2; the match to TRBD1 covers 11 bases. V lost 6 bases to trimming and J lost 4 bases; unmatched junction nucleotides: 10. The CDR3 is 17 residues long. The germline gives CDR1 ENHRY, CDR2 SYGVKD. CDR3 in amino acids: CAIRPGQGEGGTGELFF. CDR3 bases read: TGTGCCATCAGGCCGGGACAGGGGGAAGGCGGCACCGGGGAG.

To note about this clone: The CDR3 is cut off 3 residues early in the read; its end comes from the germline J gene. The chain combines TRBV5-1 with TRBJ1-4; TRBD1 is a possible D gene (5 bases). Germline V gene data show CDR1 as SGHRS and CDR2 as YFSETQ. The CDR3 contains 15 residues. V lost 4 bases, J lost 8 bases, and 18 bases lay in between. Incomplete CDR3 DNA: TGCGCCAGCAGCCGGAGGGTGGGGGGAGAAGAAAAA. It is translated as CASSRRVGGEEK. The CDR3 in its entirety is CASSRRVGGEEKLFF.

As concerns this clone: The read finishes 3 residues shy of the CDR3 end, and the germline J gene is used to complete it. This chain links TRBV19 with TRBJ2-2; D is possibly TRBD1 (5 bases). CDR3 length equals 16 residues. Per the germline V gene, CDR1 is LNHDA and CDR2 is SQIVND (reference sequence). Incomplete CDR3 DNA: TGTGCCAGTAGTATAGACAGCCGCTCTGGGGCCAACGTG. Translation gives CASSIDSRSGANV. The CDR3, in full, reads CASSIDSRSGANVLFF.

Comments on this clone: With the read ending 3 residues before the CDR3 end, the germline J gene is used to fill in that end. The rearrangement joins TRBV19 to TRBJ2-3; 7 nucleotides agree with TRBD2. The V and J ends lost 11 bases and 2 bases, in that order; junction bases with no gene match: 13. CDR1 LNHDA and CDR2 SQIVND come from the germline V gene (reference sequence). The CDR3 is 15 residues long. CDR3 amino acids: CASDRASGNTDTQYF. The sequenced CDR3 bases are TGTGCCTCCGATAGGGCTAGCGGAAACACAGATACG.

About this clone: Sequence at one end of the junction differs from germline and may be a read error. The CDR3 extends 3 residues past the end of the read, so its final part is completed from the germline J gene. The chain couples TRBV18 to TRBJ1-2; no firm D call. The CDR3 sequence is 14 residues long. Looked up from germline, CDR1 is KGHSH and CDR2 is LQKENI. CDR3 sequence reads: CASSPGQASNGYTF. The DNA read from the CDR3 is TGTGCCAGCTCACCAGGGCAGGCAAGCAATGGG. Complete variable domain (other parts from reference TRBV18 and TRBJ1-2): NAGVMQNPRHLVRRRGQEARLRCSPMKGHSHVYWYRQLPEEGLKFMVYLQKENIIDESGMPKERFSAEFPKEGPSILRIQQVVRGDSAAYFCASSPGQASNGYTFGSGTRLTVV.

Partial CDR3 DNA: TGTGCCAGCAGCTTGACTAGCGGGGGTTCGGAGACC. Its translation is CASSLTSGGSET. The whole CDR3 is CASSLTSGGSETQYF. The rearrangement uses TRBV5-4 and TRBJ2-5; 11 bases agree with TRBD2. Coverage ceases 3 residues before the CDR3 finishes, and the germline J gene fills in the end. The CDR3 has 15 residues. The junction had 4 bases not matched to a gene; V was cut back by 1 base and J by 5 bases. CDR1 and CDR2 (germline): SGHNT, YYREEE (reference sequence).

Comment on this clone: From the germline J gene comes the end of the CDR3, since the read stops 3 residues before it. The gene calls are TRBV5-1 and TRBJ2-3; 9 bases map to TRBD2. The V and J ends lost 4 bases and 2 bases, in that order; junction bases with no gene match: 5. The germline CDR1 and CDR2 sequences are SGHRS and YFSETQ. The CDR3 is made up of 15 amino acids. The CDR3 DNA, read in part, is TGCGCCAGCAGCCGAGCGGGGGGAATCACAGATACG. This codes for CASSRAGGITDT. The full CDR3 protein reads CASSRAGGITDTQYF. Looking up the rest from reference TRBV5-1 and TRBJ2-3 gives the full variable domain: KAGVTQTPRYLIKTRGQQVTLSCSPISGHRSVSWYQQTPGQGLQFLFEYFSETQRNKGNFPGRFSGRQFSNSRSEMNVSTLELGDSALYLCASSRAGGITDTQYFGPGTRLTVL.